This entry lists 16 T cell receptor beta chains sequenced from one sample in a study of technical replicates of blood from a few donors. Some clones are missing from TCRdb's copy, which holds only in-frame ones; the method was immunoSEQ multiplex PCR. The sample gives 65,000 to 95,000 clones, 95% to 98% of which show up once; approximately 0.14% is in the top ten. The sample consisted of T cells isolated from PBMCs. Source of these receptors: a human donor in good health.

The rearrangement joins TRBV7-8 to TRBJ1-3; possible D gene TRBD1, 6 bases. The germline V gene encodes CDR1 SGHVS and CDR2 FQNEAQ. This CDR3 contains 17 residues. Deletions cut 3 bases from V and 1 base from J, with 16 bases between. CDR3 sequence: CASSFQGFPSSGNTIYF. As DNA, the CDR3 is TGTGCCAGCAGCTTCCAGGGGTTCCCTTCTTCTGGAAACACCATATATTTT.

V usage is TRBV12-5 and J usage is TRBJ1-1, with no clear D. The V end lost 4 bases, the J end lost 3 bases, and 9 bases lay between the germline ends. The CDR3 covers 13 residues. From germline, CDR1 is LGHNT and CDR2 FRNRAP. Here the CDR3 reads CASGYSADTEAFF. The CDR3 bases are TGTGCTAGTGGTTACTCGGCGGACACTGAAGCTTTCTTT.

V and J are TRBV5-1 and TRBJ1-2; 8 positions agree with TRBD1. The CDR3 has 17 amino acids. V lost 3 bases to trimming and J lost 1 base; unmatched junction nucleotides: 11. CDR1 is SGHRS and CDR2 is YFSETQ in the germline V gene. The CDR3 bases are TGCGCCAGCAGCTGGGGGACAGGCGCGCTCGATAACTATGGCTACACCTTC. It specifies CASSWGTGALDNYGYTF.

This chain uses TRBV13 with TRBJ1-4; TRBD1 aligns across 8 bases. The germline V gene has CDR1 PRHDT and CDR2 FYEKMQ (reference sequence). V shed 5 bases and J 4 bases; nucleotides not matched to a gene: 6. The CDR3 spans 15 residues. CDR3 DNA sequence: TGTGCCAGCAGCCCATGGACAGGGCTTAATGAAAAACTGTTTTTT. This sequence encodes CASSPWTGLNEKLFF.

The CDR3 region has the DNA TGCAGCGTTGAGCTCCTGGACAGGGTCAATGAGCAGTTCTTC. Its translation: CSVELLDRVNEQFF. V usage is TRBV29-1 and J usage is TRBJ2-1, with 8 nucleotides matching TRBD1. Trimming cost V 3 bases and J 6 bases; bases outside gene matches: 7. This CDR3 has 14 residues. Germline CDR1 SQVTM, CDR2 ANQGSEA.

The rearrangement links TRBV5-4 to TRBJ2-5; D might be TRBD1 (5 bases). Germline V CDR1 and CDR2: SGHNT, YYREEE (reference sequence). V was clipped by 0 bases and J by 3 bases, with 9 bases between them. This CDR3 is 14 amino acids long. The CDR3 nucleotides are TGTGCCAGCAGCTTGGCAGGGTTTGAAGAGACCCAGTACTTC. Translated, it gives CASSLAGFEETQYF.

The rearrangement uses TRBV6-5 and TRBJ2-1; possibly TRBD2 for D (5 bases). The CDR3 has 16 residues. Germline V gives CDR1 MNHEY, CDR2 SVGAGI. The V end was cut by 0 bases, the J end by 0 bases, with 9 bases between. The chain's CDR3 is CASSYSGAASYNEQFF. The CDR3 DNA sequence: TGTGCCAGCAGTTACTCGGGAGCGGCCTCCTACAATGAGCAGTTCTTC.

J is TRBJ2-4 and V is TRBV5-1, with TRBD2 matching 9 bases. This CDR3 has 16 amino acids. CDR1 and CDR2 (germline): SGHRS, YFSETQ. V gave up 2 bases and J gave up 0 bases; unmatched junction bases: 3. The CDR3 nucleotides are TGCGCCAGCAGCTTAGCGGGGGGCGCAGCCAAAAACATTCAGTACTTC. Its translation: CASSLAGGAAKNIQYF.

The chain links TRBV19 to TRBJ2-2, with D uncertain. The CDR3 is made up of 11 amino acids. Germline-derived CDR1 and CDR2 are LNHDA and SQIVND (reference sequence). Trimming left V 5 bases short and J 5 bases short, with 3 bases between. The CDR3 coding sequence is TGTGCCAGTAGTCGTACCGGGGAGCTGTTTTTT. This gives the protein CASSRTGELFF.

Turning to this clone: Other DNA sequences of this sample code for an identical CDR3. The chain uses TRBV4-1 and TRBJ1-2; TRBD1 agrees at 10 bases. The CDR3 runs 14 residues. Germline CDR1 reads MGHRA; CDR2 reads YSYEKL. V was clipped by 6 bases and J by 1 base; unmatched bases: 2. The CDR3 protein is CASSRDRGNYGYTF. CDR3 DNA: TGCGCCAGCAGTCGGGACAGGGGTAACTATGGCTACACCTTC.

V usage is TRBV7-8 and J usage is TRBJ1-1, with D possibly being TRBD1 (6 bases). Germline assignment: CDR1 SGHVS and CDR2 FQNEAQ. V lost 5 bases and J lost 7, with 14 bases in between. The CDR3 spans 13 residues. The CDR3 spells CASSQTGSGEAFF. The CDR3 nucleotides read TGTGCCAGCAGCCAGACAGGTTCTGGTGAAGCTTTCTTT. Together with reference TRBV7-8 and TRBJ1-1, the CDR3 gives the full variable domain: GAGVSQSPRYKVAKRGQDVALRCDPISGHVSLFWYQQALGQGPEFLTYFQNEAQLDKSGLPSDRFFAERPEGSVSTLKIQRTQQEDSAVYLCASSQTGSGEAFFGQGTRLTVV.

In DNA, the CDR3 is TGCGCCAGCAGCCACCTACAGGGGGACTATGGCTACACCTTC. This gives the protein CASSHLQGDYGYTF. The gene calls are TRBV4-1 and TRBJ1-2, with 8 bases matching TRBD1. Germline CDR1 and CDR2: MGHRA and YSYEKL. This CDR3 is built from 14 residues. V trimming: 3 bases; J trimming: 3 bases; junction bases outside the gene matches: 3.

The gene calls are TRBV10-3 and TRBJ2-2, with 16 bases identical to TRBD2. V lost 4 bases, J lost 7 bases, and 15 bases stayed unmatched. Per germline, CDR1 ENHRY and CDR2 SYGVKD. The CDR3 spans 20 residues. The DNA for the CDR3 is TGTGCCATCAGTGCTCAGGGGTCGGGACTAGCGGGAGGGCCTGACGGGGAGCTGTTTTTT. This encodes CAISAQGSGLAGGPDGELFF.

This sequence joins TRBV18 and TRBJ2-2; 8 nucleotides agree with TRBD1. The length of the CDR3 is 15 residues. From germline, CDR1 is KGHSH and CDR2 LQKENI. V lost 3 bases, J lost 0 bases, and 0 bases stayed unmatched. The CDR3 protein is CASSPTGANTGELFF. CDR3 coding DNA: TGTGCCAGCTCACCGACAGGGGCGAACACCGGGGAGCTGTTTTTT.

Concerning this clone: Other DNA sequences in the same sample also yield this CDR3. This chain links TRBV6-5 with TRBJ1-1; maybe TRBD1 (5 bases). Germline-derived CDR1 and CDR2 are MNHEY and SVGAGI. CDR3 size: 11 residues. Deletions cut 2 bases from V and 7 bases from J, with 5 bases between. This chain's CDR3 is CASSYRGEAFF. The CDR3 nucleotides are TGTGCCAGCAGTTACAGGGGTGAAGCTTTCTTT.

This chain uses TRBV27 with TRBJ1-1; 7 bases fit TRBD1. Germline V gene sequence: CDR1 MNHEY, CDR2 SMNVEV (reference sequence). CDR3 size: 14 residues. The V segment lost 4 bases and the J segment 4 bases; nucleotides outside the gene matches: 6. CDR3 nucleotides: TGTGCCAGCAGTTATGGGACAGTGGGCACTGAAGCTTTCTTT. Translation gives CASSYGTVGTEAFF.